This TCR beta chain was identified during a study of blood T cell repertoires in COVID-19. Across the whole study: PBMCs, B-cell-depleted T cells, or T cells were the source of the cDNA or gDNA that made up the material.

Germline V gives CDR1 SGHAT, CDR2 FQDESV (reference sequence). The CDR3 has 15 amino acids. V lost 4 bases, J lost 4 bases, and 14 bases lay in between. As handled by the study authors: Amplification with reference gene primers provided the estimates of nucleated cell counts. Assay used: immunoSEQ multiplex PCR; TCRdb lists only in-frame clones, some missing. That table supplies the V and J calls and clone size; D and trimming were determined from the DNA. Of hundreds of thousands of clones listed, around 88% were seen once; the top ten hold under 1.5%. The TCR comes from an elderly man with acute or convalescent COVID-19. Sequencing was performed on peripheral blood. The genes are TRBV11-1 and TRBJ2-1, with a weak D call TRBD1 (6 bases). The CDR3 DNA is TGTGCCAGCAGCTCTATTCTACAGGGATACAATGAGCAGTTCTTC. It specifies CASSSILQGYNEQFF.